This TCR beta chain was found in a study of CD8+ T cells in alopecia areata. Indicated treatment: oral pan-JAK inhibitor, 5-10 mg twice daily. It was cDNA, reverse transcribed from extracted RNA, that served as the sequencing template. The repertoire was sequenced with immunoSEQ multiplex PCR; TCRdb's copy has only in-frame clones and lacks some. The top ten hold about 2.4% of the sample, which has fewer than 250,000 clones, 43% seen once. The V and J ends lost 8 bases and 5 bases respectively, with 18 bases between them. The CDR3 runs 14 residues. Germline V gene lookup returns CDR1 MDHEN and CDR2 SYDVKM.

The sample here was CD4+ T cells sorted from blood, taken at roughly week 36, from a patient treated with tofacitinib. The chain employs TRBV28 and TRBJ1-1; the D gene is possibly TRBD1 (5 bases). The sequence was collected from a human donor with alopecia areata. The CDR3 DNA reads TGTGCCAGCCCTCAGGACATCAGAAAGACTGAAGCTTTCTTT. Encoded protein: CASPQDIRKTEAFF.